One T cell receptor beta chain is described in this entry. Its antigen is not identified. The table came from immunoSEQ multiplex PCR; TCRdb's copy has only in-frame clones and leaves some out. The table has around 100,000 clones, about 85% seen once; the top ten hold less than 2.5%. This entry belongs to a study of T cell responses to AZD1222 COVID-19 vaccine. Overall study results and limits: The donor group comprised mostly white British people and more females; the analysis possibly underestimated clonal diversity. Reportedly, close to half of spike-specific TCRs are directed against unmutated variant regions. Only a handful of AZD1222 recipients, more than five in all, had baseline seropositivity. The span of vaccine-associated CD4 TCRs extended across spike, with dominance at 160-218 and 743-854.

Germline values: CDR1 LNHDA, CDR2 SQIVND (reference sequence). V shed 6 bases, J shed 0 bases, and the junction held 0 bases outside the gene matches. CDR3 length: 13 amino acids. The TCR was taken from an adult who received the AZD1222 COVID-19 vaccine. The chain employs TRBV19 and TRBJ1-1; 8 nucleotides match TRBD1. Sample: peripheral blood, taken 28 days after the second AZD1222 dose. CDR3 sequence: CASRDRVNTEAFF. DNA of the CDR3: TGTGCCAGTAGGGACAGGGTGAACACTGAAGCTTTCTTT.